What follows is one T cell receptor (beta chain) and its context. This clonotype was picked up many times. Its antigen target is currently unknown. No base-level quality is on record; no much larger clone is a single base apart. These data originate in a study of regulatory T cells in long-lasting Graves disease (dated by TCRdb to the early 2020s). Regarding the research as a whole: Persistent Graves' disease was defined as antithyroid drug treatment for over 5 years with persistently positive TSH receptor autoantibodies. TCR sequencing covered some 13 persistent and around 20 newly diagnosed Graves' disease patients, about 35 samples in total. Peripheral blood TCR sequencing and RNA sequencing compared persistent Graves' disease patients with newly diagnosed Graves' disease patients. The study was registered as a clinical trial and conducted in China. Antithyroid drugs had been taken for 8.5 to 13 years on average by persistent Graves' disease patients in the clinical cohort. What the study reported, not specific to this receptor: The authors noted that the small sample size was a limitation that may lower accuracy. Sequencing and analysis were restricted to the TCR beta chain. Only peripheral blood was studied, because thyroid tissue, the primary lesion, was inaccessible. Patients with persistent disease shared more public clonotypes (over 2,500) than newly diagnosed patients did (more than 900). Lower TCR Shannon entropy and fewer highly expanded clones were observed in persistent Graves' disease patients than in newly diagnosed patients, which suggested clonal expansion. Preferential use of TRBV28, TRBJ1-2 and TRBJ2-5 was observed in persistent disease, whereas TRBV20-1 and TRBJ2-1 were favored in newly diagnosed disease.

The library was produced with multiplex PCR. TCRdb records Illumina HiSeq 4000 as the sequencer. iRepertoire HTBI primers and Arm-PCR amplification of CDR3 regions were used to construct TCR beta libraries. Gel purification was performed on PCR products prior to sequencing. In the authors' own workflow: Gene usage analysis of CDR3 amino acid clonotypes used the roughly 62 TRBV and about 15 TRBJ segments found across samples. COPE and FqMerger were used to merge filtered high-quality paired reads into contigs. Contigs were aligned with BLAST to IMGT TRBV, TRBD and TRBJ reference genes, and CDR3 was defined per IMGT. Any clonotype with a frequency above 0.1% was counted as a highly expanded clone. Repertoire diversity was measured by Shannon entropy, and V-J evenness by the Gini coefficient. A clonotype was considered public if more than one individual shared it. In-frame beta chains were kept once TCRdb had trimmed the public reads at Q25 with fastp and called clones with MiXCR. A single entry per CDR3 protein holds the most common genes and DNA from its merged rows. None of the V and J calls come from the authors' own analysis; TCRdb made them. Across this sample there are almost 350,000 distinct CDR3 sequences, with around 20% seen only once. Roughly 29% of the sample goes to the ten largest clones.

The germline V gene gives CDR1 as SNHLY and CDR2 as FYNNEI. Including cysteine and phenylalanine, the CDR3 has 15 amino acids. Just the 45-base CDR3 DNA is kept, in frame starting at base 1. The V end loses 8 bases and the J end loses 0 bases, and a stretch of 14 bases separates them. The intended sense of this specimen's time point label: persistent/refractory GD, antithyroid drugs over 5 years with positive TRAb. For both TCR sequencing and RNA sequencing, RNA was extracted from PBMCs in TRIzol. Graves' disease was diagnosed according to American Thyroid Association guidelines. The patients came from an endocrinology department in Xi'an, China. Each patient gave roughly 8.4 milliliters of peripheral blood, collected in an EDTA anticoagulant tube. Ficoll Paque Plus density gradient separation was used to isolate PBMCs, and no additional T cell sorting was done. An Agilent 2100 Bioanalyzer and agarose gel were used to assess RNA quality, and a NanoDrop 2000 was used to measure RNA concentration.

Sample: peripheral blood mononuclear cells (PBMCs), taken when the disease was refractory, from a patient treated with antithyroid drugs. The receptor's source is a female donor with Graves disease. The rearrangement combines TRBV2 with TRBJ1-5; the best D guess is TRBD1, with 5 bases matching. The encoded CDR3 is CASRPETVSNQPQHF. The sequenced DNA is TGTGCCAGCCGCCCTGAGACAGTTAGCAATCAGCCCCAGCATTTT.